This T cell receptor (beta chain) comes out of a study of shared clonotypes between healthy human individuals (dated by TCRdb to the early 2020s). Background on the whole study: Three men and a couple of women, aged 18 to 49 years, made up the cohort. For each donor, three plates each were used for CD4 naive and CD4 memory, two plates were used for CD8 naive, and one plate was used for CD8 memory. Blood TCR repertoires of five healthy adults were deeply sequenced to estimate repertoire size and the extent of clonotype sharing between individuals. Different laboratories and diverse techniques were used to prepare libraries and sequence TCR repertoires, to increase sequencing depth and limit assay-specific biases. Leukapheresis yielded between about 0.8 and 9.5 billion PBMCs per donor.

General findings and caveats noted by the study authors: Higher generation probabilities were observed for clonotypes shared by all four sorted-subset donors than for non-shared clonotypes. Pairwise subsampling indicated that sequencing depth was expected to affect the degree of clonotype sharing among donors. Because the study included a small number of donors, the genetic and exposure-history diversity represented was limited. Across a few donors, approximately 4.6% of naive CD4, over 3% of naive CD8, approximately 2.5% of memory CD4, and about 0.44% of memory CD8 clonotypes were shared. Naive subsets generally had larger estimated clonotype richness than memory subsets did. Sampling was limited to blood, and TCR repertoires in tissue likely differ from TCR repertoires in blood. Rarefaction of sorted-subset datasets indicated incomplete sequencing despite the large sequencing depth.

CD8 naive samples consisted of CD45RO-negative cells that were positively selected for CCR7, yielding a CD45RA+CCR7+ population without TemRA cells. Donors were healthy HIV-negative adults with no recently reported acute infections or vaccinations. Every donor was a Caucasian adult living in Nashville, Tennessee, USA. Blood was collected by leukapheresis, and PBMCs were isolated by Ficoll-Histopaque density gradient centrifugation and then cryopreserved in liquid nitrogen vapor phase. Analytical flow cytometry was used to check the purity and quantity of each magnetically sorted T cell population. From each sorted fraction, genomic DNA was isolated and quantified by UV absorbance on a Nanodrop 2000c. Using the deep immunoSEQ assay, TCR CDR3 regions were amplified from genomic DNA by multiplex PCR. For each cell subset, the extracted genomic DNA was distributed evenly across all wells of several immunoSEQ 96-well plates, and each plate served as one replicate. Each replicate PCR for sorted subsets received approximately 220 ng genomic DNA, equal to roughly 30,000 T cell genomes. Purified libraries were quantified with a Qubit 3.0 fluorometer, sized on a Bioanalyzer 2100, and re-quantified with the KAPA Library Quantification kit. Each immunoSEQ 96-well plate was sequenced on its own single-read 150-cycle Illumina NextSeq 550 flow cell. In the original analysis: Because only junctional sequences without quality scores were contained in the immunoSEQ output, filtering matching that applied to full-length reads could not be performed. To assign V/J genes and CDR3, sequences were annotated against IMGT germline references using PyIR, a Python wrapper for IgBLAST v1.9. Any read was removed if the V/J assignment was weak (E-value above 1e-6), the CDR3 was missing, or the read contained stop codons, out-of-frame junctions, or ambiguous translated residues. V3J clonotypes were defined by identical inferred V gene, J gene, and CDR3 amino acid sequence. Percentage overlap between repertoires was calculated by dividing the number of shared unique clonotypes by the size of the smaller repertoire. Repertoire richness was assessed with RTK rarefaction, the Chao1 estimator, and Recon v2.1 estimates of unobserved clonotypes. For all TCRbeta clonotypes obtained by the gDNA method from a handful of donors, generation probabilities were computed with OLGA. Held by TCRdb, this immuneACCESS table contains in-frame sequences only and omits some clones. Under half of the omission traces to an unresolved V gene where checked; the cause of the rest is unknown. V and J calls and clone size come straight from that table; D and trimming were deduced from the DNA. This sample is represented by under 850,000 clones; approximately 92% of them were singletons. The leading ten clones occupy less than 25% of the sample.

Regarding this clone: Its binding antigen is unknown. No quality values exist for individual bases; no much larger clone is one base distant.

This receptor was taken from a man aged 30 to 45 in good health. The sequencing sample was made of naive CD8+ T cells sorted from blood. This specimen's cell subset or site label, per the study, means: CD45RA+CCR7+.

The bases read TGTGCCAGCAGTAGGACGGGTCAGCCCCAGCATTTT. It encodes CASSRTGQPQHF. This chain joins TRBV6-1 to TRBJ1-5, with an unclear D gene assignment. The CDR3 holds 12 amino acids from the cysteine to the phenylalanine. Here the CDR3 DNA is all that survives: 36 bases in frame from base 1. Relative to germline, V is 5 bases shorter and J is 6 bases shorter, with 8 bases between their ends. The germline V gene encodes CDR1 MNHNS and CDR2 SASEGT.